Listed below are T cell receptor beta chains from one sample, sequenced in a study of PD-1 blockade in classical Hodgkin lymphoma. Data came from immunoSEQ multiplex PCR; TCRdb stores just in-frame clones and leaves some out. Of tens of thousands of clones in the sample, approximately 91% are singletons; the top ten hold about 5.3%. Sequencing was done on a sample of peripheral blood mononuclear cells (PBMCs). These TCRs come from a human donor with classical Hodgkin lymphoma. Both conserved end residues are part of each CDR3. The D gene is left open where the match is weak. Clone size is not always given. Where it is, it says once, few, many or a class for expanded clones.

V	D	size	J	CDR3	DNA
TRBV11-2	.	.	TRBJ1-2	CASSLDRGLYGYTF	TGTGCCAGCAGCTTAGACCGCGGATTGTATGGCTACACCTTC
TRBV11-1	.	.	TRBJ2-4	CASSSLGGTPGNIQYF	TGTGCCAGCAGCTCACTGGGCGGTACACCCGGTAACATTCAGTACTTC
TRBV7-9	.	.	TRBJ1-4	CASSPMGDSANEKLFF	TGTGCCAGCAGCCCGATGGGCGACAGCGCTAATGAAAAACTGTTTTTT
TRBV5-4	.	.	TRBJ1-4	CASSLGRSNEKLFF	TGTGCCAGCAGCTTGGGACGGTCTAATGAAAAACTGTTTTTT
TRBV2	.	.	TRBJ1-4	CASRQTVTNEKLFF	TGTGCCAGCAGGCAGACGGTAACTAATGAAAAACTGTTTTTT
TRBV9	TRBD1	.	TRBJ1-1	CASGEGTVNTEAFF	TGTGCCAGCGGGGAGGGGACAGTGAACACTGAAGCTTTCTTT
TRBV15	TRBD1	.	TRBJ1-1	CATSGDRGRTEAFF	TGTGCCACCAGCGGGGACAGGGGGCGGACTGAAGCTTTCTTT
TRBV9	.	once	TRBJ2-2	CASSVGGRGTGELFF	TGTGCCAGCAGCGTAGGCGGGCGAGGCACCGGGGAGCTGTTTTTT
TRBV5-6	.	.	TRBJ2-1	CASSWATVNEQFF	TGTGCCAGCAGCTGGGCAACCGTTAATGAGCAGTTCTTC
TRBV28	.	.	TRBJ1-2	CASSNRAGYTF	TGTGCCAGCAGTAACAGGGCTGGCTACACCTTC
TRBV4-1	.	.	TRBJ1-1	CASSQDSRATEAFF	TGCGCCAGCAGCCAAGATAGCAGGGCCACTGAAGCTTTCTTT
TRBV19	TRBD1	.	TRBJ2-1	CASSILPGTGGREQFF	TGTGCCAGTAGTATCCTACCCGGGACAGGGGGCCGGGAGCAGTTCTTC